What follows describes a single T cell receptor beta chain. The length of the CDR3 is 11 residues. Trimming removed 3 bases from V and 5 bases from J, with 2 bases in between. Germline CDR1 is MGHRA and CDR2 is YSYEKL. The sample originates from a study of sequential checkpoint blockade in melanoma. Treatment here: randomized to nivolumab then ipilimumab (arm A) or the reverse (arm B). From thawed PBMCs, live CD3+CD8+ cells negative for CD19 and CD56 were sorted. The protocol was immunoSEQ multiplex PCR, while the TCRdb copy is restricted to in-frame clones and leaves out a portion. This sample yields approximately 34,000 clones, of which 84% are seen a single time; around 6% belongs to the top ten.

The rearrangement joins TRBV4-1 to TRBJ2-1; D gene ambiguous. The sequences come from CD8+ T cells sorted from blood (inferred from file names), collected from a patient given nivolumab and ipilimumab in sequence. This receptor was identified in a human donor with melanoma. The CDR3 nucleotides read TGCGCCAGCAGCCATAACAATGAGCAGTTCTTC. Translated, it gives CASSHNNEQFF.